A single sample is the source of the 5 T cell receptor beta chains below, sequenced in a study of blood T cell repertoires in COVID-19. The assay was immunoSEQ multiplex PCR, and TCRdb's table has in-frame clones only and misses some. The sample includes fewer than 500,000 clones, approximately 90% of them seen just once. Source material: peripheral blood. These receptor sequences come from a man between 18 and 35 years old with COVID-19, enrolled during active disease.

The chain couples TRBV2 to TRBJ2-5; tentative D call: TRBD2 (6 bases). This CDR3 comprises 14 residues. Trimming stripped 8 bases from V and 5 bases from J, with 18 bases between. Germline CDR1 SNHLY, CDR2 FYNNEI. As DNA, the CDR3 is TGTGCCAGCTCCGGGACTTTCGCCGGGGAGACCCAGTACTTC. It encodes CASSGTFAGETQYF. The full variable domain, its missing parts supplied by reference TRBV2 and TRBJ2-5, is EPEVTQTPSHQVTQMGQEVILRCVPISNHLYFYWYRQILGQKVEFLVSFYNNEISEKSEIFDDQFSVERPDGSNFTLKIRSTKLEDSAMYFCASSGTFAGETQYFGPGTRLLVL.

The V call is TRBV7-2, the J call TRBJ2-2; no clear D. This CDR3 spans 12 amino acids. Trimming removed 5 bases from V and 7 bases from J, with 8 bases in between. CDR1 and CDR2 (germline): SGHTA, FQGNSA. This chain's CDR3 is CASSRGGGELFF. Written as DNA, the CDR3 is TGTGCCAGCAGCCGAGGTGGCGGGGAGCTGTTTTTT.

The DNA of the CDR3 is TGTGCCAGCAGCCACGACAGGGGATACAATGAGCAGTTCTTC. Encoded protein: CASSHDRGYNEQFF. The gene calls are TRBV4-2 and TRBJ2-1; 8 bases line up with TRBD1. Germline loops: CDR1 LGHNA, CDR2 YNFKEQ. This CDR3 comprises 14 residues. V lost 3 bases, J lost 4 bases, and 2 bases stayed unmatched.

This clone was seen more than once but under ten times. V gene TRBV4-1 combines with J gene TRBJ2-3; D not certain. Trimming stripped 2 bases from V and 2 bases from J, with 8 bases between. The CDR3 contains 14 residues. Germline lookup yields CDR1 MGHRA and CDR2 YSYEKL. The CDR3 protein is CASSQLASTDTQYF. In DNA form, the CDR3 reads TGCGCCAGCAGCCAATTGGCTTCCACAGATACGCAGTATTTT.

The J gene is TRBJ2-2, the V gene TRBV28, with TRBD1 matching 11 bases. Germline V gene sequence: CDR1 MDHEN, CDR2 SYDVKM. CDR3 length: 17 residues. The trim removed 5 bases at V and 4 bases at J, leaving 9 bases unmatched. CDR3 sequence (DNA): TGTGCCAGCAGTACAAGAACCGGGACAGGGGGCACCGGGGAGCTGTTTTTT. This translates into CASSTRTGTGGTGELFF.